This T cell receptor beta chain was recovered during a study of glioma-infiltrating T cells after dendritic cell vaccination. Across the whole study: Samples are from glioblastoma patients in Phase I and II dendritic cell vaccine trials. Overall study findings and caveats: Few patients contributed both blood and tumor specimens.

The primer mix had 60 V beta and 13 J beta primers. The table came from immunoSEQ multiplex PCR; TCRdb's copy has only in-frame clones and leaves some out. Here the sample spans 30,000 to 40,000 clones, roughly four fifths being singletons. Blood PBMC samples: pre-vaccination, two weeks post third vaccination, and at tumor progression. The CDR3 runs 16 residues. Looked up from germline, CDR1 is SGHTA and CDR2 is FQGTGA. The V gene end was trimmed by 5 bases and the J gene end by 0 bases; junction bases not matched to a gene: 4. On this clone itself: Its specificity is not known. The same CDR3 arises from other DNA sequences in this sample as well.

V usage is TRBV7-3 and J usage is TRBJ2-3; 11 bases line up with TRBD2. The sequence was obtained from a human donor with glioblastoma. The sequencing used blood, collected before dendritic cell vaccination. The CDR3 sequence is CASSPRLAGSTDTQYF. CDR3 in DNA: TGTGCCAGCAGCCCGCGACTAGCGGGAAGCACAGATACGCAGTATTTT.